The 26 T cell receptor beta chains given below trace back to one sample, sequenced in a study of CD8+ T cells in alopecia areata. Sequencing relied on a cDNA template that was reverse transcribed from extracted RNA. The data were produced by immunoSEQ multiplex PCR, yet TCRdb's version contains in-frame clones alone and is incomplete. The sample includes about 120,000 clones, approximately 59% of them seen just once. Noted treatment: oral pan-JAK inhibitor, 5-10 mg twice daily. The material was CD8+ T cells sorted from blood, obtained at week 4, from a patient treated with tofacitinib. The receptor set was obtained from a human donor with alopecia areata.

This clone was found once. The chain uses TRBV27 and TRBJ2-7, with 9 bases fitting TRBD1. Germline V lookup: CDR1 MNHEY, CDR2 SMNVEV (reference sequence). The CDR3 is 16 residues long. The trim removed 4 bases at V and 4 bases at J, leaving 11 bases unmatched. The CDR3, as DNA: TGTGCCAGCAGTTCCGGGACAGGGAGGTCTGGTTACGAGCAGTACTTC. It is translated as CASSSGTGRSGYEQYF.

The chain uses TRBV9 and TRBJ2-5; 7 positions match TRBD1. J gave up 0 bases and V 6 bases, and 5 bases lay outside the gene matches. CDR3 length: 14 residues. CDR1 and CDR2 (germline): SGDLS, YYNGEE. In DNA form, the CDR3 reads TGTGCCAGCAACCCGGACAGGAACCAAGAGACCCAGTACTTC. Protein: CASNPDRNQETQYF.

The chain joins TRBV18 to TRBJ1-2; D gene uncertain. The germline V gene encodes CDR1 KGHSH and CDR2 LQKENI. The CDR3 loop spans 12 amino acids. V lost 4 bases and J 12 bases, leaving 15 bases between the germline ends. CDR3 in DNA: TGTGCCAGCTCACAACCCCGCGGGGAGGACACCTTC. This gives the protein CASSQPRGEDTF.

The J gene is TRBJ2-7, the V gene TRBV29-1; 11 nucleotides align to TRBD2. Losses at the gene ends were 2 bases for V and 4 bases for J; bases not matched to a gene: 4. CDR1 SQVTM and CDR2 ANQGSEA come from the germline V gene. The CDR3 runs to 14 residues. The CDR3 DNA is TGCAGCGTTGAACTAGCGGGGGGCGCGTACGAGCAGTACTTC. It is translated as CSVELAGGAYEQYF.

The DNA for the CDR3 is TGTGCCAGCAGCCACCTAGCGGGGTCGGGAGAGACCCAGTACTTC. This sequence encodes CASSHLAGSGETQYF. The chain carries TRBV11-2 and TRBJ2-5; TRBD2 matches at 9 bases. From germline, CDR1 is SGHAT and CDR2 FQNNGV. The ends lost 5 bases at V and 4 bases at J; junction bases unmatched: 8. CDR3 size: 15 residues.

The chain couples TRBV29-1 to TRBJ2-5; D gene unclear. Trimming took off 8 bases at V and 4 bases at J, with 11 bases between the two ends. The CDR3 spans 11 residues. CDR1 is SQVTM, CDR2 ANQGSEA, per germline. CDR3 amino acids: CSLNWGETQYF. DNA of the CDR3: TGCAGCCTCAATTGGGGAGAGACCCAGTACTTC.

This clone was observed a single time. As DNA, the CDR3 is TGTGCCAGCAGTTCCTGGACTAGCGGGGGGCCTAGCACAGATACGCAGTATTTT. This gives the protein CASSSWTSGGPSTDTQYF. The chain uses TRBV2 and TRBJ2-3; 14 nucleotides align to TRBD2. Germline CDR1 is SNHLY and CDR2 is FYNNEI. The CDR3 runs 18 residues. V shed 5 bases, J shed 0 bases, and the junction held 7 bases outside the gene matches.

This clone was recorded a few times. The J gene is TRBJ1-2, the V gene TRBV6-5, with 11 bases aligning to TRBD1. Germline V gives CDR1 MNHEY, CDR2 SVGAGI. The CDR3 sequence is 16 residues long. The V and J ends lost 0 bases and 7 bases, in that order; junction bases with no gene match: 7. This CDR3 is CASSYSTGQGASGYTF. For the CDR3, the DNA is TGTGCCAGCAGTTACTCGACCGGACAGGGGGCCAGTGGCTACACCTTC.

The V and J genes are TRBV7-7 and TRBJ1-1; D unclear. V dropped 5 bases and J dropped 3 bases, with 7 bases sitting between them. Germline CDR1 and CDR2: SSHAT and FNYEAQ (reference sequence). This CDR3 contains 12 residues. The CDR3 loop reads CASSPADTEAFF. CDR3 in DNA: TGTGCCAGCAGCCCGGCGGACACTGAAGCTTTCTTT.

The rearrangement joins TRBV7-9 to TRBJ2-6; maybe TRBD1 (6 bases). The CDR3 is 15 residues long. From germline, CDR1 is SEHNR and CDR2 FQNEAQ (reference sequence). Between the trimmed V and J ends, which lost 5 bases and 4 bases, there was a span of 12 bases. CDR3 residues: CASSPRGAGANVLTF. The CDR3 region has the DNA TGTGCCAGCAGCCCCAGGGGAGCCGGGGCCAACGTCCTGACTTTC. Full variable domain (rest looked up from reference TRBV7-9 and TRBJ2-6): DTGVSQNPRHKITKRGQNVTFRCDPISEHNRLYWYRQTLGQGPEFLTYFQNEAQLEKSRLLSDRFSAERPKGSFSTLEIQRTEQGDSAMYLCASSPRGAGANVLTFGAGSRLTVL.

With regard to this clone: The sample has other DNA sequences that encode this CDR3 too. The gene calls are TRBV25-1 and TRBJ2-7; D uncertain. V lost 4 bases to trimming and J lost 3 bases, with 4 bases between them. The CDR3 sequence is 11 residues long. Germline V gene data show CDR1 as MGHDK and CDR2 as SYGVNS. Here the CDR3 reads CASSGGYEQYF. The CDR3 DNA reads TGTGCCAGCAGTGGGGGCTACGAGCAGTACTTC.

The chain is built from TRBV7-9 and TRBJ2-1; D ambiguous. Looked up from germline, CDR1 is SEHNR and CDR2 is FQNEAQ (reference sequence). Trimming left V 5 bases short and J 5 bases short, with 13 bases between. The length of the CDR3 is 14 residues. CDR3 DNA: TGTGCCAGCAGCCCGCCTAAACCGGACAATGAGCAGTTCTTC. Translation gives CASSPPKPDNEQFF.

This chain links TRBV5-1 with TRBJ1-5; D is ambiguous. Germline lookup yields CDR1 SGHRS and CDR2 YFSETQ. The germline V and J ends were trimmed by 0 bases and 0 bases, with 13 bases remaining between them. The CDR3 totals 17 residues. Here the CDR3 reads CASSLDRLGPSNQPQHF. The DNA of the CDR3 is TGCGCCAGCAGCTTGGATCGGCTTGGCCCTAGCAATCAGCCCCAGCATTTT.

Comments on this clone: Other DNA sequences in this sample translate to the same CDR3. The CDR3 nucleotides read TGTGCCAGCAGTTTAGGGCGGGGCTATGGCTACACCTTC. This encodes CASSLGRGYGYTF. This chain connects TRBV27 to TRBJ1-2; D not certain. Trimming took 2 bases from V and 4 from J, leaving 8 bases between them. The length of the CDR3 is 13 residues. Germline-derived CDR1 and CDR2 are MNHEY and SMNVEV (reference sequence).

This chain connects TRBV30 to TRBJ1-3; D remains ambiguous. Trimming pared 0 bases from V and 4 bases from J, leaving 4 bases between. This CDR3 has 12 amino acids. CDR1 is GTSNPN, CDR2 SVGIG, per germline (reference sequence). The CDR3 protein is CAWSVGGNTIYF. The CDR3, as DNA: TGTGCCTGGAGTGTTGGGGGAAACACCATATATTTT. The whole variable domain, filled in from reference TRBV30 and TRBJ1-3, reads SQTIHQWPATLVQPVGSPLSLECTVEGTSNPNLYWYRQAAGRGLQLLFYSVGIGQISSEVPQNLSASRPQDRQFILSSKKLLLSDSGFYLCAWSVGGNTIYFGEGSWLTVV.

The chain employs TRBV7-9 and TRBJ1-2; possible D gene TRBD1, 6 bases. The CDR3 has 13 amino acids. V lost 5 bases, J lost 3 bases, and 10 bases lay in between. Germline CDR1 is SEHNR and CDR2 is FQNEAQ (reference sequence). In DNA, the CDR3 is TGTGCCAGCAGCGAAAGGGGGGACTATGGCTACACCTTC. This codes for CASSERGDYGYTF.

This clone was counted a few times. The genes are TRBV25-1 and TRBJ2-7; perhaps TRBD2 as D (6 bases). Germline CDR1 reads MGHDK; CDR2 reads SYGVNS. The CDR3 totals 15 residues. V lost 5 bases and J 3 bases, leaving 17 bases between the germline ends. CDR3: CASSTAGRNFYEQYF. The CDR3 DNA reads TGTGCCAGCAGTACAGCAGGGAGGAACTTCTACGAGCAGTACTTC.

This clone was observed a few times. The junction shows a germline mismatch at one end, possibly a read error. This chain uses TRBV10-3 with TRBJ2-6, with D tentatively TRBD1 or TRBD2 (6 bases each). CDR1 is ENHRY, CDR2 SYGVKD, per germline. CDR3 length: 15 residues. The CDR3 sequence: CASSEGGSGANVLTF. In nucleotides, the CDR3 is TGTGCCAGCAGTGAAGGGGGGTCTGGGGCCAACGTCCTGACTTTC.

The rearrangement uses TRBV27 and TRBJ2-3, with TRBD1 matching 8 bases. With 5 bases clipped from V and 6 bases from J, the junction kept 7 bases outside the gene matches. CDR3 length: 14 residues. Germline CDR1 is MNHEY and CDR2 is SMNVEV (reference sequence). Written as DNA, the CDR3 is TGTGCCAGCAGTCCCCGGACAGGGAAGGATACGCAGTATTTT. This gives the protein CASSPRTGKDTQYF.

This clone was recorded a few times. The chain joins TRBV15 to TRBJ1-5; D ambiguous. Trimming pared 0 bases from V and 4 bases from J, leaving 10 bases between. Germline V gene sequence: CDR1 LNHNV, CDR2 YYDKDF (reference sequence). The CDR3 is made up of 15 amino acids. The CDR3 DNA is TGTGCCACCAGCAGAGATCGCCATATGAATCAGCCCCAGCATTTT. It translates to CATSRDRHMNQPQHF.

The table lists this clone with a few counts. The CDR3 coding sequence is TGTGCCAGCAGCTTATATAAGCAGGGGAGTAATCAGCCCCAGCATTTT. Its translation: CASSLYKQGSNQPQHF. This sequence joins TRBV7-8 and TRBJ1-5; tentatively, D is TRBD1 (6 bases). Germline CDR1 and CDR2: SGHVS and FQNEAQ. Trimming pared 2 bases from V and 4 bases from J, leaving 15 bases between. The CDR3 runs 16 residues.

This clone was observed a handful of times. The rearrangement uses TRBV5-1 and TRBJ1-3; D is ambiguous. Germline CDR1 reads SGHRS; CDR2 reads YFSETQ. V was pared by 4 bases and J by 0 bases, with 8 bases between. The CDR3 is 14 residues long. CDR3 DNA sequence: TGCGCCAGCAGCACTGAAGTCTCTGGAAACACCATATATTTT. It is translated as CASSTEVSGNTIYF.

V usage is TRBV9 and J usage is TRBJ2-7, with TRBD1 identical over 9 bases. Germline CDR1 is SGDLS and CDR2 is YYNGEE. The length of the CDR3 is 14 residues. V lost 4 bases and J lost 1; bases outside the gene matches: 3. CDR3 DNA sequence: TGTGCCAGCAGCCCCGGGACAGGGTCCTACGAGCAGTACTTC. Residues: CASSPGTGSYEQYF.

This clone was observed a few times. V usage is TRBV30 and J usage is TRBJ1-2; TRBD1 aligns across 8 bases. The germline V gene encodes CDR1 GTSNPN and CDR2 SVGIG (reference sequence). The ends lost 7 bases at V and 3 bases at J; junction bases unmatched: 7. This CDR3 region has 13 residues. The CDR3 reads CAYLTGDHYGYTF. In DNA form, the CDR3 reads TGTGCCTACTTGACAGGGGACCACTATGGCTACACCTTC.

Of note for this clone: The junction does not match germline at one end; this may be a read error. This chain links TRBV30 with TRBJ1-1; D gene unclear. Germline CDR1 reads GTSNPN; CDR2 reads SVGIG (reference sequence). The CDR3 spans 13 residues. The CDR3 loop is CAWSIILNNEAFF. As DNA, the CDR3 is TGTGCCTGGAGTATTATATTGAACAATGAAGCTTTCTTT.

J is TRBJ1-1 and V is TRBV30, with D perhaps matching TRBD1 (5 bases). Looked up from germline, CDR1 is GTSNPN and CDR2 is SVGIG (reference sequence). This CDR3 region has 14 residues. V was shortened by 4 bases and J by 4 bases, with 16 bases between the two germline ends. The CDR3 spells CAWISWQGGTEAFF. The CDR3 DNA sequence: TGTGCCTGGATAAGTTGGCAGGGAGGCACTGAAGCTTTCTTT.